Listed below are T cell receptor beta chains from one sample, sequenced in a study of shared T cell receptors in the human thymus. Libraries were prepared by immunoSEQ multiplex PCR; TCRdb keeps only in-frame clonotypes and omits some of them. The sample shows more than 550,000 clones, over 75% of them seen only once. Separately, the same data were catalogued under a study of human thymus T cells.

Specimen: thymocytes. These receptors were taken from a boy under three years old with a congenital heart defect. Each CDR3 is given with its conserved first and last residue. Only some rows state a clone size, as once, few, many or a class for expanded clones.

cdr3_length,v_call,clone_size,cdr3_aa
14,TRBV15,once,CATSRGGENYGYTF
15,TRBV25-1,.,CASSPLPTGGETQYF
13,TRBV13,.,CASSTTRDREAFF
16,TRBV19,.,CASSIDASPSTDTQYF
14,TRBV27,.,CASSPPPDYNEQFF
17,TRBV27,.,CASSLAKIAGWGDTQYF
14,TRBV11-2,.,CASSLEIATYEQYF
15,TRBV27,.,CASSFMTSGWDTQYF
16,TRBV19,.,CASSISGNLSNQPQHF
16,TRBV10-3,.,CAISESHAGGACIQYF
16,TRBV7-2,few,CASSPSSGPTSYEQYF
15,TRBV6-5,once,CASSYGGRGADEQFF
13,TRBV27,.,CASSLSRGNEQFF
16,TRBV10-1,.,CASSGLAGSNTGELFF
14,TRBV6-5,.,CASSPRTGADTQYF
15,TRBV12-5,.,CASGFPSGPSYEQYF
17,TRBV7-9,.,CASSLEGRLALPGEQYF
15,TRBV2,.,CASRRAGGPHNEQFF
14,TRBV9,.,CASSAQGQNTEAFF
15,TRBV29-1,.,CSVETPGTGTYEQYF
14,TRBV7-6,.,CASSFSEAYNEQFF
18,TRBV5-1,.,CASSGGLAGEPLPDTQYF
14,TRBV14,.,CASSGNRDLPEAFF
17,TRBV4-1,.,CASSSFGGPPPPDTQYF
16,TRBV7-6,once,CASSLSLAAAEETQYF
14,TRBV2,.,CASSELAVSYEQYF
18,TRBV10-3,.,CAISESSLAGDSYNEQFF
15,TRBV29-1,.,CSVGSAGNRVNEQYF
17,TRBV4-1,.,CASSSQDRGLNTGELFF
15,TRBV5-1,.,CASSLNKGTQETQYF
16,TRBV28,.,CASSPTPSSYNSPLHF
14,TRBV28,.,CASSLFGALYGYTF
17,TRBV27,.,CASSPEPPSSSNQPQHF
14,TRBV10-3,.,CAVSTGEETGELFF
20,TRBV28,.,CASSLCIHRGRAMGTDTQYF
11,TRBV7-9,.,CASSFGETQYF
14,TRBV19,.,CASSPDRGRDTQYF
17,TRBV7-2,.,CASSLATTSGSEETQYF
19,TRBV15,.,CATSRDWDRLPPGTGELFF
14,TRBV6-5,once,CASSYRVGIYEQYF
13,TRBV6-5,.,CATSGWPDYEQYF
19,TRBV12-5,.,CASGLVGASTRAGYYEQYF
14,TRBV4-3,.,CASSEAGATDTQYF
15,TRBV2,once,CASSAVQGATYEQYF
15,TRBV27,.,CASRLTGESGNTIYF
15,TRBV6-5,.,CASRPGTGPLNEQFF
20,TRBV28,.,CASSPSYHQPEGSSGNTIYF
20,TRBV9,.,CASSVGAGIPYSSYNSPLHF
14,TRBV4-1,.,CASSQGDRENIQYF
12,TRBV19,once,CASSLPGTEAFF
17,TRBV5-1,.,CASSSLVGRRSYNEQFF
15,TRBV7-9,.,CASSLEGTSGYEQYF
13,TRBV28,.,CASSLGGSDGYTF
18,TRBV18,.,CASSPPSWPGTSNGELFF
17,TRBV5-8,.,CASSLVAEGSPGNTIYF